These 8 T cell receptor beta chains share one sample of origin, sequenced in a study of T cells after yellow fever vaccination. Each CDR3 protein is one row after TCRdb ran MiXCR on the 5' RACE reads. The sample includes some 320,000 distinct CDR3 sequences, roughly 4.3% of them seen just once. This specimen consisted of PBMCs, obtained 5 days after the yellow fever booster vaccination. These receptors were collected from a man younger than 35 who received the YFV17D yellow fever vaccine.

The chain has TRBV6-1 and TRBJ2-7, with TRBD1 matching 7 bases. Germline V gene data show CDR1 as MNHNS and CDR2 as SASEGT. V shed 6 bases, J shed 1 base, and the junction held 3 bases outside the gene matches. This CDR3 region has 13 residues. This CDR3 reads CASRPGQSYEQYF. The CDR3 DNA follows: TGTGCCAGCAGGCCGGGACAGTCCTACGAGCAGTACTTC.

Only a few counts were recorded for this clonotype. The V gene is TRBV4-1, the J gene TRBJ2-2, with D possibly TRBD2 on 6 matching bases. The CDR3 spans 15 residues. V was clipped by 0 bases and J by 6 bases, with 11 bases between them. CDR1 is MGHRA, CDR2 YSYEKL, per germline. The DNA for the CDR3 is TGCGCCAGCAGCCAAGAGGGGCTAGCGCCCGGGGAGCTGTTTTTT. Translating it yields CASSQEGLAPGELFF.

This clonotype was seen a handful of times. The chain is built from TRBV20-1 and TRBJ2-1, with TRBD1 matching over 7 bases. V was pared by 1 base and J by 8 bases, with 14 bases of the junction left unmatched. Germline V gives CDR1 DFQATT, CDR2 SNEGSKA (reference sequence). The CDR3 contains 16 residues. DNA of the CDR3: TGCAGTGCTAGAGGGGGTGGAAGGGGGCCCCTTCATGAGCAGTTCTTC. It codes for CSARGGGRGPLHEQFF.

This clonotype came up many times. The V and J genes are TRBV9 and TRBJ1-1; maybe TRBD1 (5 bases). The ends were cut back, 2 bases at V and 3 bases at J, with 11 bases in the middle. Germline CDR1 and CDR2: SGDLS and YYNGEE. The CDR3 is made up of 14 amino acids. The CDR3, as DNA: TGTGCCAGCAGCGTCCAGGGTTGGGACACTGAAGCTTTCTTT. Translating it yields CASSVQGWDTEAFF.

The chain employs TRBV7-2 and TRBJ1-6; D is undetermined. CDR1 and CDR2 (germline): SGHTA, FQGNSA. Trimming took 5 bases from V and 5 from J, leaving 10 bases between them. The CDR3 contains 14 residues. The CDR3 spells CASSGTSNNSPLHF. CDR3 in DNA: TGTGCCAGCAGCGGTACCAGTAATAATTCACCCCTCCACTTT.

This chain connects TRBV15 to TRBJ1-3, with D maybe TRBD1 (6 bases). The CDR3 consists of 14 residues. Trimming shortened V by 6 bases and J by 2 bases, and 11 bases separated the two germline ends. Germline loops: CDR1 LNHNV, CDR2 YYDKDF (reference sequence). In DNA, the CDR3 is TGTGCCACCAGATCCAGGGGAGCTGGAAACACCATATATTTT. Protein sequence: CATRSRGAGNTIYF.

There are a few counts of this clonotype. J is TRBJ1-2 and V is TRBV28; a possible D gene is TRBD1 (5 bases). Trimming stripped 7 bases from V and 0 bases from J, with 15 bases between. Germline V CDR1 and CDR2: MDHEN, SYDVKM. This CDR3 contains 15 residues. DNA of the CDR3: TGTGCCAGCATCTCGGGACTGAGGACTAACTATGGCTACACCTTC. Its protein product is CASISGLRTNYGYTF.

This chain joins TRBV5-1 and TRBJ2-5; the D gene is possibly TRBD1 (6 bases). V shed 1 base and J shed 4 bases, with 8 bases lying between them. Germline assignment: CDR1 SGHRS and CDR2 YFSETQ. The CDR3 is 13 residues long. CDR3 in DNA: TGCGCCAGCAGCTTGCAGGGGTCAGAGACCCAGTACTTC. Its protein product is CASSLQGSETQYF.